Listed below are T cell receptor beta chains from one sample, sequenced in a study of radiotherapy plus CTLA-4 blockade in lung cancer. Only in-frame clones appear in the TCRdb table, and some are missing; sequencing was by immunoSEQ multiplex PCR. Seen here are fewer than 100,000 clones, 78% observed once, and the top ten hold roughly 22%. Sequencing was performed on peripheral blood, taken from a patient treated with radiotherapy plus ipilimumab. These TCRs come from a human donor with non-small cell lung cancer whose response to radiotherapy plus ipilimumab could not be evaluated. Some clones in this sample may be carry-over from other donors' samples. The CDR3 runs from the conserved cysteine through the conserved F or W. D genes are given only for firm matches. The size field is filled for only some rows; it gives once, few, many or a size class.

>TRBV30|TRBD1|13|.|TRBJ1-5
CAGGQGSNQPQHF
TGTGCCGGGGGACAGGGTAGCAATCAGCCCCAGCATTTT
>TRBV18|TRBD2|17|.|TRBJ2-3
CASSRSRLAGVTDTQYF
TGTGCCAGCTCACGGTCGAGGCTAGCGGGGGTCACAGATACGCAGTATTTT
>TRBV27|.|14|.|TRBJ1-1
CASSLFQGTTEAFF
TGTGCCAGCAGTTTATTTCAGGGCACCACTGAAGCTTTCTTT
>TRBV27|TRBD1|14|.|TRBJ2-2
CASSGQGHTGELFF
TGTGCCAGCAGCGGACAGGGGCACACCGGGGAGCTGTTTTTT
>TRBV6-1|.|14|.|TRBJ2-3
CASNPSGPVDTQYF
TGTGCCAGCAACCCCAGCGGCCCGGTGGATACGCAGTATTTT
>TRBV5-6|TRBD2|17|.|TRBJ2-1
CASSLGPAGALYNEQFF
TGTGCCAGCAGCTTGGGCCCAGCGGGGGCCCTATACAATGAGCAGTTCTTC
>TRBV11-2|.|15|.|TRBJ2-7
CASSGGTDPSYEQYF
TGTGCCAGCAGCGGAGGGACCGACCCATCCTACGAGCAGTACTTC
>TRBV7-2|.|15|.|TRBJ1-4
CASSAARGTNEKLFF
TGTGCCAGCAGCGCCGCAAGGGGCACTAATGAAAAACTGTTTTTT
>TRBV9|.|15|.|TRBJ2-3
CASSVAEGFWDTQYF
TGTGCCAGCAGCGTAGCGGAGGGCTTCTGGGATACGCAGTATTTT
>TRBV5-5|.|16|.|TRBJ2-3
CASSPDTWLSTDTQYF
TGTGCCAGCAGCCCGGACACTTGGCTAAGCACAGATACGCAGTATTTT
>TRBV28|TRBD2|14|.|TRBJ2-7
CASMKRGGTYEQYF
TGTGCCAGCATGAAGCGGGGGGGAACCTACGAGCAGTACTTC
>TRBV6-5|.|13|few|TRBJ1-3
CAMAQGSGNTIYF
TGTGCCATGGCTCAGGGCTCTGGAAACACCATATATTTT
>TRBV9|.|11|.|TRBJ1-2
CASSVGYSYTF
TGTGCCAGCAGCGTAGGCTATAGCTACACCTTC
>TRBV11-2|.|15|.|TRBJ1-3
CASSLGREFGNTIYF
TGTGCCAGCAGCTTAGGCAGGGAATTTGGAAACACCATATATTTT
>TRBV15|TRBD1|15|few|TRBJ1-1
CATSDPSGGRTEAFF
TGTGCCACCAGCGATCCGTCAGGGGGAAGAACTGAAGCTTTCTTT
>TRBV28|.|17|.|TRBJ2-3
CASRARPERMYGDTQYF
TGTGCCAGCAGGGCCAGGCCCGAGCGGATGTATGGGGATACGCAGTATTTT
>TRBV4-1|.|14|.|TRBJ2-1
CASSQEGHNNEQFF
TGCGCCAGCAGCCAAGAGGGCCATAACAATGAGCAGTTCTTC
>TRBV4-3|TRBD2|20|.|TRBJ2-2
CASSQDFGTSGGAFAGELFF
TGCGCCAGCAGCCAAGATTTTGGGACTAGCGGGGGGGCCTTTGCCGGGGAGCTGTTTTTT
>TRBV5-5|.|15|.|TRBJ1-3
CASSLQGGSGNTIYF
TGTGCCAGCAGCTTGCAGGGTGGGTCTGGAAACACCATATATTTT
>TRBV5-6|TRBD1|16|.|TRBJ1-4
CASSWGTGRTNEKLFF
TGTGCCAGCAGCTGGGGGACAGGGAGAACTAATGAAAAACTGTTTTTT
>TRBV4-1|.|13|.|TRBJ1-1
CASSQVLHTEAFF
TGCGCCAGCAGCCAAGTTCTACACACTGAAGCTTTCTTT
>TRBV14|.|15|few|TRBJ1-1
CASSPVKGMNTEAFF
TGTGCCAGCAGTCCGGTGAAGGGGATGAACACTGAAGCTTTCTTT
>TRBV7-9|.|15|few|TRBJ1-4
CASSLGRGGGEKLFF
TGTGCCAGCAGCTTAGGCCGTGGTGGCGGGGAGAAACTGTTTTTT
>TRBV7-2|TRBD1|14|.|TRBJ1-2
CASSSTGQIYGYTF
TGTGCCAGCAGCTCGACGGGACAGATCTATGGCTACACCTTC
>TRBV25-1|.|11|.|TRBJ2-7
CASSAGYEQYF
TGTGCCAGCAGTGCGGGCTACGAGCAGTACTTC
>TRBV6-1|.|13|.|TRBJ2-7
CASSAGRGYEQYF
TGTGCCAGCAGTGCTGGAAGGGGTTACGAGCAGTACTTC
>TRBV4-3|.|14|.|TRBJ2-5
CASSQRGSGETQYF
TGCGCCAGCAGCCAACGCGGCTCTGGGGAGACCCAGTACTTC
>TRBV6-5|.|13|.|TRBJ2-7
CASSYSTEYEQYF
TGTGCCAGCAGTTACTCGACAGAATACGAGCAGTACTTC
>TRBV4-1|TRBD1|16|.|TRBJ2-7
CASSQFPGQGEPEQYF
TGCGCCAGCAGCCAATTCCCGGGACAGGGGGAGCCCGAGCAGTACTTC
>TRBV5-1|.|14|.|TRBJ2-5
CASSLAQPQETQYF
TGCGCCAGCAGCTTGGCACAGCCCCAAGAGACCCAGTACTTC
>TRBV4-2|TRBD1|20|.|TRBJ1-2
CASSQGPDRGSFRSNYGYTF
TGTGCCAGCAGCCAAGGGCCCGACAGGGGATCATTCCGCTCGAACTATGGCTACACCTTC
>TRBV7-3|TRBD1|17|.|TRBJ2-3
CASKEKPGQVLTDTQYF
TGTGCCAGCAAGGAAAAACCGGGACAGGTCCTTACAGATACGCAGTATTTT
>TRBV11-2|.|14|.|TRBJ1-1
CASSLDSLTAEAFF
TGTGCCAGCAGCTTGGACAGTCTTACGGCTGAAGCTTTCTTT
>TRBV5-4|TRBD2|13|few|TRBJ2-1
CASSAGTTPEQFF
TGTGCCAGCAGCGCCGGGACTACCCCTGAGCAGTTCTTC
>TRBV29-1|.|18|.|TRBJ2-5
CSVEGLSHRNFYQETQYF
TGCAGCGTTGAAGGGTTGAGTCACAGGAACTTTTACCAAGAGACCCAGTACTTC
>TRBV4-3|.|16|once|TRBJ1-1
CASSQPLGGVGTEAFF
TGCGCCAGCAGCCAACCCCTAGGGGGTGTAGGTACAGAAGCTTTCTTT
>TRBV6-5|.|13|.|TRBJ1-4
CASAGEEDEKLFF
TGTGCCAGTGCAGGGGAAGAGGATGAAAAACTGTTTTTT
>TRBV5-1|TRBD2|14|.|TRBJ2-1
CASSLPGGANEQFF
TGCGCCAGCAGTCTCCCGGGGGGGGCTAATGAGCAGTTCTTC
>TRBV28|.|13|.|TRBJ2-7
CASSNNRAREQYF
TGTGCCAGCAGTAACAACAGGGCGCGCGAGCAGTACTTC
>TRBV5-6|.|14|.|TRBJ1-2
CASSLVGQYYGYTF
TGTGCCAGCAGCTTGGTAGGACAGTACTATGGCTACACCTTC
>TRBV7-9|.|15|.|TRBJ2-5
CASSLGVRGVETQYF
TGTGCCAGCAGCTTAGGCGTCCGCGGGGTGGAGACCCAGTACTTC
>TRBV11-3|.|13|.|TRBJ1-1
CASSSPGQAEAFF
TGTGCCAGCAGCTCACCAGGGCAGGCTGAAGCTTTCTTT
>TRBV2|TRBD1|14|.|TRBJ1-2
CASSPNRQGEGYTF
TGTGCCAGCAGTCCAAATCGACAGGGGGAGGGCTACACCTTC
>TRBV6-1|.|14|.|TRBJ1-3
CASSEPGAGNTIYF
TGTGCCAGCAGTGAGCCAGGGGCTGGAAACACCATATATTTT
>TRBV11-2|.|15|.|TRBJ2-7
CASSLETGRSYEQYF
TGTGCCAGCAGCTTAGAGACGGGGAGGTCCTACGAGCAGTACTTC
>TRBV6-5|TRBD1|15|.|TRBJ2-7
CASTRGTGGSYEQYF
TGTGCCAGCACCCGGGGGACAGGGGGTTCCTACGAGCAGTACTTC
>TRBV23-1|TRBD1|15|once|TRBJ2-7
CASSQSRDRKREQYF
TGCGCCAGCAGTCAATCCCGGGACAGAAAGAGGGAGCAGTACTTC
>TRBV5-8|TRBD1|14|.|TRBJ1-4
CASSVQGANEKLFF
TGTGCCAGCAGCGTACAGGGGGCTAATGAAAAACTGTTTTTT
>TRBV10-3|TRBD1|16|.|TRBJ1-2
CASVGTGSSYNYGYTF
TGTGCCTCCGTTGGGACAGGCAGTTCTTATAACTATGGCTACACCTTC
>TRBV6-5|TRBD1|14|few|TRBJ1-6
CASSIGQGYSPLHF
TGTGCCAGCAGCATCGGACAGGGGTATTCACCCCTCCACTTT